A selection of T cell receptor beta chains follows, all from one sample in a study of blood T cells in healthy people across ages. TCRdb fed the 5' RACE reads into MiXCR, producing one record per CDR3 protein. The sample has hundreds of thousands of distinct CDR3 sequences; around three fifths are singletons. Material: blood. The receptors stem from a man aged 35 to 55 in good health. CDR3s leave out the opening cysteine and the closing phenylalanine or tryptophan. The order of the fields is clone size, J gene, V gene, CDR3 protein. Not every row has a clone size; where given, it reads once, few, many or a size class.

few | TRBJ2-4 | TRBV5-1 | ASSFRQGRTKNIQY
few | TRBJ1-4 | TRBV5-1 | ASSLAGRDAKLF
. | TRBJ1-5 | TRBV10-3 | AISARGEGSNQPQH
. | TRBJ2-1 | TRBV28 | ASSLIRGSSGEQF
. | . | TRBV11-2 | ASRNALREDRHEQY
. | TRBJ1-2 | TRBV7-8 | ASSLAVQAGDYGYT
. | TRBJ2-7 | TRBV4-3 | ASSQERNDPGEQY
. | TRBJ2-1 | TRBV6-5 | ASGESLDEQF
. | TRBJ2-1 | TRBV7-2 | ASSPTGIRGREQF
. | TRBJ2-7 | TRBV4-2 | ASSQEAGGPYEQY
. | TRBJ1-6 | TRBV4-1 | ASSRTGSKNSPLH
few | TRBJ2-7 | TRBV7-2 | ASSLEWSYEQY
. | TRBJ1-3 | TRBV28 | ASTSPGDPGNTIY
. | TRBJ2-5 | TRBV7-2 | ASSSTVGGNQETQY
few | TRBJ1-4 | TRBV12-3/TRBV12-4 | ASSYRGDEKLF
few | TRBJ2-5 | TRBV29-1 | SARWGAGKETQY
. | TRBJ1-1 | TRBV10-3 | AISDLPTEAF
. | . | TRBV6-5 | ASSWAGHNEQY
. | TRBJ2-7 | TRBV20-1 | SGLREDSYEQY
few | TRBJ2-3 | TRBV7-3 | ASSPDYGTDTQY
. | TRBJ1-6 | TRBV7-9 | ASRSGGGQDSPLH
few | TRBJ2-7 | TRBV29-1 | SVVGPQTGDEQY
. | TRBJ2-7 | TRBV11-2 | ASSFFRESYEQY
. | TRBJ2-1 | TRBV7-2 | ASSSRIVYNEQF
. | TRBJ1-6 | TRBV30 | AWSADGISPLN
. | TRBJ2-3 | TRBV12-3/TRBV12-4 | ASSLAESTDTQY
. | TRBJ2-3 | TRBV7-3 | ASSILQGTQY
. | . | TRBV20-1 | SARLAGGSQETQY
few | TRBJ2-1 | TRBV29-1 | SVERDYRNEQF
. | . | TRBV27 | ASIGTKGYNEQY
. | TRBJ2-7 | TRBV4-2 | ASSHGPGDEQY
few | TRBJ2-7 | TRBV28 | ASSPFLGTEQY
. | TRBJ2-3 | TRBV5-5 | ASSFVPSTDTQY